The 7 T cell receptor beta chains given below trace back to one sample, sequenced in a study of cytomegalovirus exposure and HLA in healthy donors. The PCR employed 60 Vbeta primers together with 13 Jbeta primers. The assay was immunoSEQ multiplex PCR, and TCRdb's table has in-frame clones only and misses some. The data contain about 180,000 clones, roughly 88% of them seen just once; the ten biggest clones take up approximately 1.2%. Sample: PBMCs. Receptors were obtained from a girl aged 2 to 9 in good health and CMV-seropositive.

The V gene is TRBV5-8, the J gene TRBJ2-1, with TRBD1 as a possible D gene (7 bases). Trimming stripped 8 bases from V and 8 bases from J, with 20 bases between. This CDR3 contains 14 residues. Germline CDR1 SGHTS, CDR2 YDEGEE. The CDR3 region has the DNA TGTGCCAGTTACCAGGGGGGAATCCCTCATGAGCAGTTCTTC. Translated, it gives CASYQGGIPHEQFF.

V and J are TRBV10-1 and TRBJ2-7; TRBD2 is a possible D gene (6 bases). Looked up from germline, CDR1 is WNHNN and CDR2 is SYGVQD (reference sequence). V lost 4 bases and J 6 bases, leaving 13 bases between the germline ends. The CDR3 spans 13 residues. The CDR3 DNA reads TGCGCCAGCAGTGTGGGCGGGACGGGCGAGCAGTACTTC. It specifies CASSVGGTGEQYF.

This sequence joins TRBV28 and TRBJ2-5; 9 bases agree with TRBD1. With the DNA end fitting TRBJ2-7 better, the J assignment may be wrong. The CDR3 loop spans 15 amino acids. Germline lookup yields CDR1 MDHEN and CDR2 SYDVKM. CDR3 DNA: TGTGCCAGCAGTTTAGTTGGGACAGGGAAGCGCGAGCAGTACTTC. Amino acid sequence: CASSLVGTGKREQYF.

V usage is TRBV5-1 and J usage is TRBJ1-2; 10 bases are a match to TRBD1. V lost 2 bases and J lost 6; bases outside the gene matches: 10. Germline CDR1 SGHRS, CDR2 YFSETQ. CDR3 length equals 16 residues. The chain's CDR3 is CASSFGQGGTLDGYTF. DNA of the CDR3: TGCGCCAGCAGCTTCGGACAGGGGGGGACTTTGGATGGCTACACCTTC.

This CDR3 is CASGLGWDYSAGELFF. CDR3 DNA: TGTGCTAGTGGTCTGGGATGGGACTACTCAGCCGGGGAGCTGTTTTTT. The chain combines TRBV12-5 with TRBJ2-2; TRBD2 agrees at 7 bases. With 5 bases clipped from V and 6 bases from J, the junction kept 12 bases outside the gene matches. Germline V lookup: CDR1 LGHNT, CDR2 FRNRAP. The length of the CDR3 is 16 residues.

The chain links TRBV5-6 to TRBJ2-3, with TRBD2 identical over 9 bases. The junction had 7 bases not matched to a gene; V was cut back by 1 base and J by 1 base. Germline V gives CDR1 SGHDT, CDR2 YYEEEE. CDR3 size: 17 residues. CDR3 coding DNA: TGTGCCAGCAGCTTGAGGGGGGCGGGAGGGGGCACAGATACGCAGTATTTT. It encodes CASSLRGAGGGTDTQYF.

This clone was counted between two and nine times. This chain joins TRBV4-1 and TRBJ1-3; D gene ambiguous. Germline V gene sequence: CDR1 MGHRA, CDR2 YSYEKL. The CDR3 spans 14 residues. Trimming shortened V by 1 base and J by 0 bases, and 4 bases separated the two germline ends. Here the CDR3 reads CASSQAGSGNTIYF. The CDR3 nucleotides read TGCGCCAGCAGCCAAGCAGGCTCTGGAAACACCATATATTTT.